What follows describes a single T cell receptor (beta chain). Its antigen is unidentified. The data are from a study of T cell responses to AZD1222 COVID-19 vaccine. The germline V gene encodes CDR1 LNHNV and CDR2 YYDKDF (reference sequence). The CDR3 consists of 17 residues. The junction had 6 bases not matched to a gene; V was cut back by 1 base and J by 4 bases. Measured with immunoSEQ multiplex PCR; TCRdb has only the in-frame clones, and not every one. The sample holds about 190,000 clones, roughly 91% seen once. Findings and caveats of the study: Most donors were white British and more were female, and clonal diversity was possibly underestimated.

This chain connects TRBV15 to TRBJ2-7; 14 nucleotides line up with TRBD2. The TCR comes from an adult in good health. This specimen was peripheral blood, taken on day 0 of AZD1222 vaccination. CDR3 region: CATSRGLGTSGSYEQYF. The CDR3 DNA reads as TGTGCCACCAGCAGAGGTCTAGGGACTAGCGGGAGTTACGAGCAGTACTTC.